This is a list of T cell receptor beta chains from one sample in a study of untreated major depressive disorder. The table came from immunoSEQ multiplex PCR; TCRdb's copy has only in-frame clones and leaves some out. This sample has 20,000 or so clones, with over 65% found just once. Material: CD4+ T cells from PBMCs. Receptor source: a woman between 25 and 40 years old in good health. Both conserved end residues are part of each CDR3. The D gene is left open where the match is weak.

TRBD2	TRBV18	TRBJ2-1	CASSKELAGQDEQFF	TGTGCCAGCTCGAAGGAGCTAGCGGGCCAGGATGAGCAGTTCTTC
TRBD1	TRBV6-1	TRBJ1-4	CASSAGTVDEKLFF	TGTGCCAGCAGTGCCGGGACAGTAGATGAAAAACTGTTTTTT
.	TRBV5-6	TRBJ2-5	CASSLRNGETQYF	TGTGCCAGCAGCTTGCGTAACGGGGAGACCCAGTACTTC
TRBD2	TRBV7-8	TRBJ2-1	CASSSGTSFLGNEQFF	TGTGCCAGCAGCTCTGGGACTAGCTTTCTGGGTAATGAGCAGTTCTTC
.	TRBV5-1	TRBJ1-2	CASSEGFSNYGYTF	TGCGCCAGCAGCGAGGGCTTCTCTAACTATGGCTACACCTTC
.	TRBV7-9	TRBJ1-1	CASSFTQGNTEAFF	TGTGCCAGCAGTTTTACACAGGGGAACACTGAAGCTTTCTTT
.	TRBV7-9	TRBJ1-4	CASSLGALEKLFF	TGTGCCAGCAGCTTAGGGGCCCTTGAGAAACTGTTTTTT
.	TRBV4-3	TRBJ2-1	CASSRTTSSYNEQFF	TGCGCCAGCAGCCGAACGACCAGCTCCTACAATGAGCAGTTCTTC
.	TRBV10-3	TRBJ2-1	CAISESNSSPEQFF	TGTGCCATCAGTGAGTCGAATAGCTCTCCTGAGCAGTTCTTC
.	TRBV28	TRBJ2-1	CASSLRGEQFF	TGTGCCAGCAGTTTGCGGGGTGAGCAGTTCTTC
.	TRBV28	TRBJ2-7	CASSFSGGPRVEQYF	TGTGCCAGCAGTTTTTCGGGGGGCCCCAGGGTCGAGCAGTACTTC
TRBD1	TRBV15	TRBJ2-7	CATSRMTGGIDEQYF	TGTGCCACCAGCAGGATGACAGGGGGTATCGACGAGCAGTACTTC
.	TRBV19	TRBJ2-3	CASSSPGGLRTDTQYF	TGTGCCAGTAGTTCACCCGGGGGGCTGAGAACAGATACGCAGTATTTT